Listed below are T cell receptor beta chains from one sample, sequenced in a study of blood T cell repertoires in COVID-19. Using immunoSEQ multiplex PCR, the repertoire was profiled, and TCRdb retains in-frame clones only, with some absent. The sample records some 65,000 clones, about 85% being singletons. Material for sequencing was peripheral blood. The receptors here all came from an elderly man with acute or convalescent COVID-19. CDR3s include the opening cysteine and the closing phenylalanine or tryptophan.

TRBV6-6	TRBJ2-6	CASSRAGANSGANVLTF
TRBV19	TRBJ2-6	CASPWDRGSGANVLTF
TRBV6-2/TRBV6-3	TRBJ1-2	CASSALYGYTF
TRBV5-1	TRBJ2-7	CASSLGQHEQYF
TRBV12-3/TRBV12-4	TRBJ2-1	CASSLRESEQFF
TRBV18	TRBJ1-3	CASSPPMGGSGNTIYF
TRBV25-1	TRBJ1-2	CASSHGLGYTF
TRBV19	TRBJ1-4	CASSEDRSNEKLFF
TRBV5-6	TRBJ1-1	CASSLFIMNTEAFF
TRBV5-4	TRBJ2-7	CASSLDSIGEQYF
TRBV11-2	TRBJ2-7	CASSEIGAGGVSYEQYF
TRBV20-1	TRBJ2-1	CSAAGNEQFF
TRBV7-2	TRBJ1-6	CASRVGGPGRNSPLHF
TRBV11-2	TRBJ1-2	CASSRDRAQGYTF
TRBV13	TRBJ2-7	CASSGRGSSFYEQYF
TRBV5-1	TRBJ2-5	CASSLAAAGTETQYF
TRBV27	TRBJ2-1	CASSLLGLGGYNEQFF
TRBV11-2	TRBJ1-1	CASSALGITAGQGKAFF
TRBV11-3	TRBJ2-7	CASSPPSGGTGEQYF
TRBV4-2	TRBJ2-1	CASSQETGTLKNEQFF
TRBV6-5	TRBJ2-7	CASSFGRGLAYEQYF
TRBV6-5	TRBJ1-5	CASSYLQGRQPQHF
TRBV11-3	TRBJ2-7	CASRSRLAGVYEQYF
TRBV11-3	TRBJ2-5	CASSHRDREETQYF
TRBV7-9	TRBJ2-6	CASSSPTVRSGANVLTF
TRBV7-2	TRBJ1-2	CASSLGREGYGYTF
TRBV5-1	TRBJ1-1	CASSMGQGGTEAFF
TRBV24-1	TRBJ2-6	CATSDPGTSGSVTGANVLTF
TRBV7-9	TRBJ1-2	CASSLTGGYTF
TRBV24-1	TRBJ2-2	CATRQGGDTGELFF
TRBV3-1/TRBV3-2	TRBJ1-1	CASSQGGQGRVGAFF
TRBV29-1	TRBJ2-7	CSVESFGDISYEQYF
TRBV18	TRBJ1-1	CASSARVGEAFF
TRBV19	TRBJ1-4	CASSIVRTGKNEKLFF
TRBV9	TRBJ1-3	CASSAGQFSSGNTIYF
TRBV11-2	TRBJ2-5	CASSVSQKETQYF
TRBV12-3/TRBV12-4	TRBJ1-1	CASSTLTGLAFF
TRBV6-2/TRBV6-3	TRBJ1-2	CASSYGQGGYTF